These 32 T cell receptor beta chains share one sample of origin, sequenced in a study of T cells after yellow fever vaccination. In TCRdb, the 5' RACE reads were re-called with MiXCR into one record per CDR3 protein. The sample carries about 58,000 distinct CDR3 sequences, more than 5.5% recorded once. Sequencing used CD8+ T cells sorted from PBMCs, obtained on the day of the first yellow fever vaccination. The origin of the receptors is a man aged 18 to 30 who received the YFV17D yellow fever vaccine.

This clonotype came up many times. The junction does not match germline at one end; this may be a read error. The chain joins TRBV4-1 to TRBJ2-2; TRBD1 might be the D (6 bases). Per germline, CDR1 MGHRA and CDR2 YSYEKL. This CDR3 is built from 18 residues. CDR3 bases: TGCGCCAGCAGTCAAGACCCGCCCGGGACAACGAACACCGGGGAGCTGTTTTTT. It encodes CASSQDPPGTTNTGELFF.

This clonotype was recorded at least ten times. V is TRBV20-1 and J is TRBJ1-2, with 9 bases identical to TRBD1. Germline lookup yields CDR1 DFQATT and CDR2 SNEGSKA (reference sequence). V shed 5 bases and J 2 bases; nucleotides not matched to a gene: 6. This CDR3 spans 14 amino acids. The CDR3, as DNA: TGCAGTGCTGTACACAGGGGGCAAAACTATGGCTACACCTTC. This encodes CSAVHRGQNYGYTF.

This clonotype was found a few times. CDR3 in DNA: TGTGCCAGCAGCCATGGCAGGGGGCCTGGGGCCAACGTCCTGACTTTC. Residues: CASSHGRGPGANVLTF. The chain joins TRBV5-5 to TRBJ2-6, with 8 bases that match TRBD1. The CDR3 contains 16 residues. CDR1 is SGHKS and CDR2 is YYEKEE in the germline V gene (reference sequence). The ends lost 4 bases at V and 2 bases at J; junction bases unmatched: 5.

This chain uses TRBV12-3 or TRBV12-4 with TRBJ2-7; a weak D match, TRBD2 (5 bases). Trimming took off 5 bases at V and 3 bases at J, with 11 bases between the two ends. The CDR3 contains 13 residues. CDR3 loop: CASSPGLHYEQYF. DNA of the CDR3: TGTGCCAGCAGTCCTGGACTTCACTACGAGCAGTACTTC.

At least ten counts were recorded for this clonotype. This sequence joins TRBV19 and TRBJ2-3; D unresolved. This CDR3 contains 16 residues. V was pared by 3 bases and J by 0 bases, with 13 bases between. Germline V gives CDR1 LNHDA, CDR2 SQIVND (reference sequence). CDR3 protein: CASSILRQASTDTQYF. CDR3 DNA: TGTGCCAGTAGTATCCTCCGGCAGGCGAGCACAGATACGCAGTATTTT.

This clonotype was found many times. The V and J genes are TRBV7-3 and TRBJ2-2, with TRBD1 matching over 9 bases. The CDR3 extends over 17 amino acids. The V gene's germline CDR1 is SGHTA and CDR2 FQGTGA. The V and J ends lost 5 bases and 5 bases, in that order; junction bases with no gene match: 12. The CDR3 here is CASSPPAGTGRTGELFF. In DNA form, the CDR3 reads TGTGCCAGCAGCCCTCCCGCGGGGACAGGGAGGACCGGGGAGCTGTTTTTT.

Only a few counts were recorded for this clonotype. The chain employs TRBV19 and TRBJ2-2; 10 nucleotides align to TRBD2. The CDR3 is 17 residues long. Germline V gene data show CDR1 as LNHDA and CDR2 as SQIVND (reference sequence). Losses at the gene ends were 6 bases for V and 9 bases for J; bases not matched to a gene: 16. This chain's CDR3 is CASRSLAGENEQRELFF. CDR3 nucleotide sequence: TGTGCCAGTAGAAGTCTAGCGGGGGAAAACGAGCAGAGGGAGCTGTTTTTT.

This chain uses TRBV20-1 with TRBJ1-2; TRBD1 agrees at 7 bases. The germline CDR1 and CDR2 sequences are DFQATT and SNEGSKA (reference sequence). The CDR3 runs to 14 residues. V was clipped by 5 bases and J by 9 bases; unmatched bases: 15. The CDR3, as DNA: TGCAGTGCTGGAAAAGACAGGGACCGGGCTCGCTACACCTTC. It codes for CSAGKDRDRARYTF.

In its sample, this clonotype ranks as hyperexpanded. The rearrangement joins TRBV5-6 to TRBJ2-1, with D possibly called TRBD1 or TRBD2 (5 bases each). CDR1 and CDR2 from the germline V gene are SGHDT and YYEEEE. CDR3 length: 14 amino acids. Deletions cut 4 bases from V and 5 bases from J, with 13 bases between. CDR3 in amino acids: CASSPEGRHNEQFF. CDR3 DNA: TGTGCCAGCAGCCCCGAGGGACGGCACAATGAGCAGTTCTTC. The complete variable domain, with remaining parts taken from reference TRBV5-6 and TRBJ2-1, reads DAGVTQSPTHLIKTRGQQVTLRCSPKSGHDTVSWYQQALGQGPQFIFQYYEEEERQRGNFPDRFSGHQFPNYSSELNVNALLLGDSALYLCASSPEGRHNEQFFGPGTRLTVL.

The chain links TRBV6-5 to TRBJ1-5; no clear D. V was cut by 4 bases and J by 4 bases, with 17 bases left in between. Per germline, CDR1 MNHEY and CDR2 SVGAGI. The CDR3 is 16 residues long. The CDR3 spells CASSLEVASLNQPQHF. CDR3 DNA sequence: TGTGCCAGCAGTTTGGAGGTTGCCAGCCTTAATCAGCCCCAGCATTTT.

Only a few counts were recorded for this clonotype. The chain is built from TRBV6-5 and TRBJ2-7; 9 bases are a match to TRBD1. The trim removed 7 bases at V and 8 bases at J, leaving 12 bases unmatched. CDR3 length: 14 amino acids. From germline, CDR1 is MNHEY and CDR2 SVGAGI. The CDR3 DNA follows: TGTGCCAGCAACAGGGGGCGCCCCGCAGGTCAGCAGTACTTC. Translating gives CASNRGRPAGQQYF.

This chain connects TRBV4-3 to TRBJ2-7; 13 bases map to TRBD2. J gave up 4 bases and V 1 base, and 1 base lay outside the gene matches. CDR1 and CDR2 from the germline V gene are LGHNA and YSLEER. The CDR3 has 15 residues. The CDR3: CASSQGLAGGYEQYV. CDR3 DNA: TGCGCCAGCAGCCAAGGACTAGCGGGGGGATACGAGCAGTACGTC.

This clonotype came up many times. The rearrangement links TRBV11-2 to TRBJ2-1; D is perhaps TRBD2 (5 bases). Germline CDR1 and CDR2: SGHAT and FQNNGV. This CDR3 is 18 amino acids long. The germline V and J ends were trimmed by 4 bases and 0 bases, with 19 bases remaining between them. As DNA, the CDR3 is TGTGCCAGCAGCTCCGTGGAGGTTAGCGAGAGCTCCTACAATGAGCAGTTCTTC. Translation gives CASSSVEVSESSYNEQFF.

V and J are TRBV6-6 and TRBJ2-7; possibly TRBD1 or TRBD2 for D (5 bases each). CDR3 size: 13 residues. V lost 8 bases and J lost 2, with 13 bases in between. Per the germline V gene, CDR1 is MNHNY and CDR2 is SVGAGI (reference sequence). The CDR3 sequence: CASWDAGPYEQYV. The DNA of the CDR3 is TGTGCCAGCTGGGACGCCGGACCCTACGAGCAGTACGTC.

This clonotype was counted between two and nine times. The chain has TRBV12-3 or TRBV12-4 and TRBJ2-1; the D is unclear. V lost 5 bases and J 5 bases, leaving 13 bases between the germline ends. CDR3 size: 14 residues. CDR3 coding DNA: TGTGCCAGCAGTACGTTTGTGATGAACAATGAGCAGTTCTTC. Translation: CASSTFVMNNEQFF.

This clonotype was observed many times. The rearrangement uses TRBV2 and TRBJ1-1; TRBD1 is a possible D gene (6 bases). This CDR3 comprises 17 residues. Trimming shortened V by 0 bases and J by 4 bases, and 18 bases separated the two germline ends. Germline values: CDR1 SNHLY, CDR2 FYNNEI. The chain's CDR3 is CASSEALQGTLVTEAFF. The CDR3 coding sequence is TGTGCCAGCAGTGAAGCGCTTCAGGGGACCTTAGTCACTGAAGCTTTCTTT. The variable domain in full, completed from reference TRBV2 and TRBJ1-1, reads EPEVTQTPSHQVTQMGQEVILRCVPISNHLYFYWYRQILGQKVEFLVSFYNNEISEKSEIFDDQFSVERPDGSNFTLKIRSTKLEDSAMYFCASSEALQGTLVTEAFFGQGTRLTVV.

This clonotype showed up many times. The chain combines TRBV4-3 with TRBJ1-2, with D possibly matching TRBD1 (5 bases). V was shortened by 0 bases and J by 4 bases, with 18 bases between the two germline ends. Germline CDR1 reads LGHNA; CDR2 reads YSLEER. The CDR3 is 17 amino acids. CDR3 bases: TGCGCCAGCAGCCAAGATCAAATGGGGGGGAGTCTCTATGGCTACACCTTC. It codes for CASSQDQMGGSLYGYTF.

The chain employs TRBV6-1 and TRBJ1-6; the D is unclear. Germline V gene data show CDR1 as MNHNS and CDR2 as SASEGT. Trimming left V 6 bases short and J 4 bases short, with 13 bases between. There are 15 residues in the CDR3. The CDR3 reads CASSTDTRYNSPLHF. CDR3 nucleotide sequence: TGTGCCAGCAGCACCGACACGAGATATAATTCACCCCTCCACTTT.

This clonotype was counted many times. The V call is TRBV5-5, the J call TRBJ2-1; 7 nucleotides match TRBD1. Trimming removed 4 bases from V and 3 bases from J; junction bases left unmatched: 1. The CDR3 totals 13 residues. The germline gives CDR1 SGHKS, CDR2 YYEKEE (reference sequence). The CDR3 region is CASSDRVYNEQFF. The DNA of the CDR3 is TGTGCCAGCAGCGACAGGGTCTACAATGAGCAGTTCTTC.

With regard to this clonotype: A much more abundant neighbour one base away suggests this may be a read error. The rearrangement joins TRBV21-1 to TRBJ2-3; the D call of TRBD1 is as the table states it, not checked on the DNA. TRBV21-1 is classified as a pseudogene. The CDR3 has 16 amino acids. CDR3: CVSSPRQGQGTDTQYF. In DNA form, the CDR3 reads TGTGTCAGCAGCCCCCGACAGGGACAGGGAACAGATACGCAGTATTTT.

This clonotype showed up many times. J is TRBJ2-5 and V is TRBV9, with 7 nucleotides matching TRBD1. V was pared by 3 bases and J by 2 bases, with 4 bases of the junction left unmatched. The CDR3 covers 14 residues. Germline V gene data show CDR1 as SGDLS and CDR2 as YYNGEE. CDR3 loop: CASSAPTGQETQYF. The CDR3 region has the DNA TGTGCCAGCAGCGCCCCGACAGGGCAAGAGACCCAGTACTTC.

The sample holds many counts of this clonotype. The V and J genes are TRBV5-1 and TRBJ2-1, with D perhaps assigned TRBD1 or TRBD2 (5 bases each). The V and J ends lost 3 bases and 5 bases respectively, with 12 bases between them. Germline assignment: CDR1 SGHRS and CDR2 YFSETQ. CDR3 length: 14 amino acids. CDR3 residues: CASSWIGADNEQFF. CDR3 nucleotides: TGCGCCAGCAGCTGGATCGGGGCAGACAATGAGCAGTTCTTC.

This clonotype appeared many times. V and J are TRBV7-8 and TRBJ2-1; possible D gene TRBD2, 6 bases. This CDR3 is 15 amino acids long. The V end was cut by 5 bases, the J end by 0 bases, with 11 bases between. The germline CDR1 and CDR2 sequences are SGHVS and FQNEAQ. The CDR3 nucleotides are TGTGCCAGCAGCCCCTGGGGAGGCTCCTACAATGAGCAGTTCTTC. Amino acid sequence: CASSPWGGSYNEQFF.

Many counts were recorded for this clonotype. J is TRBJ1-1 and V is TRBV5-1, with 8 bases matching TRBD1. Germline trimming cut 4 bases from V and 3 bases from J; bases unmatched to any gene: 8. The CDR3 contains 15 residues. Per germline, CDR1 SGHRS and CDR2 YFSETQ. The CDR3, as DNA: TGCGCCAGCAGCGCGACAGGGGCAAGGGACACTGAAGCTTTCTTT. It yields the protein CASSATGARDTEAFF.

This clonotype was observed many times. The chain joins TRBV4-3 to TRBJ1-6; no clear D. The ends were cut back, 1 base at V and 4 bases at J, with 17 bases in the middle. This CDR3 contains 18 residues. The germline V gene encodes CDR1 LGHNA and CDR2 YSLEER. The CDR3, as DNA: TGCGCCAGCAGCCAAGTAAGCCGCCCTAGTCTGTATAATTCACCCCTCCACTTT. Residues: CASSQVSRPSLYNSPLHF.

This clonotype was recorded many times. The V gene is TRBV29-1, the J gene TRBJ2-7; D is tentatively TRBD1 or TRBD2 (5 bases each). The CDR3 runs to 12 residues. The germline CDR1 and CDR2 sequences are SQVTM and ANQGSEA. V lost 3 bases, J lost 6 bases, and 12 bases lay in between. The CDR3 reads CSVEPGPSEQYF. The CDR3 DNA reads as TGCAGCGTTGAGCCGGGACCTTCCGAGCAGTACTTC.

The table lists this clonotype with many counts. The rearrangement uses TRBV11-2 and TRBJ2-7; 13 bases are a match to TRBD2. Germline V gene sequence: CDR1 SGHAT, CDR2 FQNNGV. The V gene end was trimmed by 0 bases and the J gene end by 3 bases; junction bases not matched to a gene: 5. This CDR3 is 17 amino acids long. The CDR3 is CASSLDGTSGAGYEQYV. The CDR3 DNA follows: TGTGCCAGCAGCTTAGATGGGACTAGCGGGGCCGGCTACGAGCAGTACGTC.

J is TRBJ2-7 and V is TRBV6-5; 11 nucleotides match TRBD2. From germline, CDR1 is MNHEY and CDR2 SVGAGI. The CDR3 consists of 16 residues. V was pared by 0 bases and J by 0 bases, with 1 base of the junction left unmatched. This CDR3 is CASSYSSGGASYEQYF. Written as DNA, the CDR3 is TGTGCCAGCAGTTACTCTAGCGGGGGGGCCTCCTACGAGCAGTACTTC.

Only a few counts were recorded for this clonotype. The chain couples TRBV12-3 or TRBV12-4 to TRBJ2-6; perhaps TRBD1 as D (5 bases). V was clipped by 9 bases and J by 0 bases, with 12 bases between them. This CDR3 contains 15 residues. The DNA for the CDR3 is TGTGCCAGTGGGGATACAGGCTCTGGGGCCAACGTCCTGACTTTC. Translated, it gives CASGDTGSGANVLTF.

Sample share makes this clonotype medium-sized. As DNA, the CDR3 is TGTGCCAGCAGCGTAGGGACGGGCACTGAAGCTTTCTTT. Its translation: CASSVGTGTEAFF. This chain uses TRBV9 with TRBJ1-1; no clear D. Trimming took off 0 bases at V and 4 bases at J, with 7 bases between the two ends. CDR1 is SGDLS, CDR2 YYNGEE, per germline. The CDR3 covers 13 residues.

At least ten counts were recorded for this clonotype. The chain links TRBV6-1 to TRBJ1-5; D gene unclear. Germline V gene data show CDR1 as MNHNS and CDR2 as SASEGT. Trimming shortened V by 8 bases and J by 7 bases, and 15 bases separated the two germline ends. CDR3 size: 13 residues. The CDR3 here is CASGPVGSQPQHF. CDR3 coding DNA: TGTGCCAGCGGCCCCGTTGGTAGCCAGCCCCAGCATTTT.

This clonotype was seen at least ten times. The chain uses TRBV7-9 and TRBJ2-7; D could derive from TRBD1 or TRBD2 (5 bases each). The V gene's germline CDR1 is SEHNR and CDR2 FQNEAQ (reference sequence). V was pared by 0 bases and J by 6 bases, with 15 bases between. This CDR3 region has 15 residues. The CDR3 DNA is TGTGCCAGCAGCTTAGCGCTTGTTGAGGGGAGCGAGCAGTACGTC. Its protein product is CASSLALVEGSEQYV.